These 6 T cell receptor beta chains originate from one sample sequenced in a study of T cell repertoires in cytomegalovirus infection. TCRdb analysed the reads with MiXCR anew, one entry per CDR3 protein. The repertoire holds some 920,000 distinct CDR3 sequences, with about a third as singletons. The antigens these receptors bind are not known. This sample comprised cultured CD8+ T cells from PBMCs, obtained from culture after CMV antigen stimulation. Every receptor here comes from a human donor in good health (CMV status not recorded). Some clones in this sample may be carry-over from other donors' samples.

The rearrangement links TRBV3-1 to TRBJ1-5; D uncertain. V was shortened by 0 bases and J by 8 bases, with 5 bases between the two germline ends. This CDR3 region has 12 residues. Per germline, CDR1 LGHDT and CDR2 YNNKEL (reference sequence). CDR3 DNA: TGTGCCAGCAGCCAAGATGGGAAGCCCCAGCATTTT. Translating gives CASSQDGKPQHF.

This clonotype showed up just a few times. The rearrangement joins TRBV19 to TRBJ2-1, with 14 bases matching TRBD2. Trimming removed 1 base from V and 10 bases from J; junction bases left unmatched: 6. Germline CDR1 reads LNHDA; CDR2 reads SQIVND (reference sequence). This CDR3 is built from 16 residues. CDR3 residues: CASSIGLAGGQREQFF. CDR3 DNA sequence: TGTGCCAGTAGTATAGGACTAGCGGGGGGGCAAAGAGAGCAGTTCTTC.

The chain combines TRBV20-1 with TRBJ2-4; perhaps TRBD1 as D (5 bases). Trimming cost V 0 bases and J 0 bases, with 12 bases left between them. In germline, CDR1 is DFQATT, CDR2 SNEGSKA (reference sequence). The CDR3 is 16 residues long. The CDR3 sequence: CSARDRAALAKNIQYF. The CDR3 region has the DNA TGCAGTGCTAGAGACAGGGCCGCCTTAGCCAAAAACATTCAGTACTTC.

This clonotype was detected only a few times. Here the CDR3 DNA reads TGTGCCAGTAGTACGCAGCGGGGGGTCCTCACAGATACGCAGTATTTT. Amino acids: CASSTQRGVLTDTQYF. The gene calls are TRBV19 and TRBJ2-3; TRBD2 matches 9 bases. Trimming took 4 bases from V and 2 from J; bases not matched to a gene: 7. The CDR3 consists of 16 residues. Germline CDR1 LNHDA, CDR2 SQIVND (reference sequence).

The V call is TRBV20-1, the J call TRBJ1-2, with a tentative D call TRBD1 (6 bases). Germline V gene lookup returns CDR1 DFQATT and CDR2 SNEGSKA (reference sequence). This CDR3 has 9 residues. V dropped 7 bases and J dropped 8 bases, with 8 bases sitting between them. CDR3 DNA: TGCAGTGGAAGGGGGGGCTACACCTTC. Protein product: CSGRGGYTF.

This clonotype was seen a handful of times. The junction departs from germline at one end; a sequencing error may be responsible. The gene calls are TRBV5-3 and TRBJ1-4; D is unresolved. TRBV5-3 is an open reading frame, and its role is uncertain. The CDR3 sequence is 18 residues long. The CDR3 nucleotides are TGTGCCAGCAGCTTGCGAGGGATTCTCCCTGCGGCTAATGAAAAACTGTTTTTT. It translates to CASSLRGILPAANEKLFF.